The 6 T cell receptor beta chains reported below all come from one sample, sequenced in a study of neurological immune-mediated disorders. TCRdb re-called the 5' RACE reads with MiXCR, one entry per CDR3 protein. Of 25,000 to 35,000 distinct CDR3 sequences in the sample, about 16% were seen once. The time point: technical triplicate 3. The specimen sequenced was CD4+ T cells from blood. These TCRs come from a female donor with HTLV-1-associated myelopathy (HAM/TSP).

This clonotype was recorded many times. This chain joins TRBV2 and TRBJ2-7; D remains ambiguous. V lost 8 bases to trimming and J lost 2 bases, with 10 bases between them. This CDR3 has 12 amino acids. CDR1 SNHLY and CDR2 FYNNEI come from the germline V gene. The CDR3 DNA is TGTGCCAGCGGTATTGGAACCTACGAGCAGTACTTC. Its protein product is CASGIGTYEQYF.

The CDR3 DNA sequence: TGTGCCAGCAGCCCGTTAGAGGGGTTTCTGTCCGGGGAGCTGTTTTTT. Its translation is CASSPLEGFLSGELFF. The V gene is TRBV7-2, the J gene TRBJ2-2, with D perhaps TRBD1 or TRBD2 (5 bases each). This CDR3 has 16 residues. Germline assignment: CDR1 SGHTA and CDR2 FQGNSA. The V end was cut by 5 bases, the J end by 6 bases, with 19 bases between.

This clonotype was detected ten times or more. CDR3 in DNA: TGCGCCAGCAGCCCGACACAGACGAGGGGACAGGGCTACGAGCAGTACTTC. This translates into CASSPTQTRGQGYEQYF. The chain combines TRBV5-1 with TRBJ2-7; 9 bases agree with TRBD1. From germline, CDR1 is SGHRS and CDR2 YFSETQ. V lost 4 bases, J lost 3 bases, and 14 bases stayed unmatched. This CDR3 contains 17 residues.

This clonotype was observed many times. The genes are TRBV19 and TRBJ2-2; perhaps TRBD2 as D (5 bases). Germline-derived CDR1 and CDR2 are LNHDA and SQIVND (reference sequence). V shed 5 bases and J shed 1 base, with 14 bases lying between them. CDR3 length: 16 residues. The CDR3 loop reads CASSGLWARNTGELFF. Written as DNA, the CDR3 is TGTGCCAGTAGTGGACTCTGGGCGAGGAACACCGGGGAGCTGTTTTTT.

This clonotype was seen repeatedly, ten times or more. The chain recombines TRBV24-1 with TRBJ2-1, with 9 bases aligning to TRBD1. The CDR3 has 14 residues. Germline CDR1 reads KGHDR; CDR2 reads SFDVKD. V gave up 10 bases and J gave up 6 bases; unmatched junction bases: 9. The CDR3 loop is CATEHRTGVNEQFF. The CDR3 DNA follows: TGTGCCACAGAACACCGGACAGGGGTCAATGAGCAGTTCTTC.

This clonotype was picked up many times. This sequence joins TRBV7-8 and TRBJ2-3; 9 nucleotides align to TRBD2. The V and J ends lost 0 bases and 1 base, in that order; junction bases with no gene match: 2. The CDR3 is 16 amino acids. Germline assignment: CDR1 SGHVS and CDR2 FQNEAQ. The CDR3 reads CASSLARTSGTDTQYF. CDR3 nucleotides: TGTGCCAGCAGCTTAGCCCGGACTAGCGGCACAGATACGCAGTATTTT.